These 4 T cell receptor beta chains were all obtained from the same sample, sequenced in a study of blood T cells in healthy people across ages (dated by TCRdb to between 2014 and 2017). The library came from 5' RACE. Instrument used: Illumina HiSeq 2500. A second PCR of roughly 7 to 12 cycles was performed with a sample-barcoded 5' primer and a J-beta primer mix. TCRdb trimmed public reads at Q25 via fastp, called clones via MiXCR and kept in-frame beta chains. When rows share a CDR3 protein, they turn into one entry using the most common DNA and genes. In all, the sample holds 800,000 to 1,000,000 distinct CDR3 sequences, and approximately 49% of those were seen once. Clones ranked in the top ten supply under 15% of the sample. The sequenced sample consisted of blood. The receptor set was obtained from a young man in good health.

Ten or more counts support this clonotype. This chain connects TRBV5-1 to TRBJ2-1, with a possible D match to TRBD2 (5 bases). This CDR3 is 13 amino acids long. Trimming took 2 bases from V and 2 from J, leaving 5 bases between them. Germline V gene sequence: CDR1 SGHRS, CDR2 YFSETQ. In DNA form, the CDR3 reads TGCGCCAGCAGCTTACTAGCCTACAATGAGCAGTTCTTC. Translated: CASSLLAYNEQFF.

The V gene is TRBV6-5, the J gene TRBJ2-1, with 8 bases that match TRBD2. The junction had 17 bases not matched to a gene; V was cut back by 4 bases and J by 0 bases. Germline V gene data show CDR1 as MNHEY and CDR2 as SVGAGI. The CDR3 loop spans 20 amino acids. CDR3 sequence: CASSSDPLAGGYSSYNEQFF. The DNA of the CDR3 is TGTGCCAGCAGTTCCGATCCCTTGGCGGGGGGTTACTCCTCCTACAATGAGCAGTTCTTC.

V and J are TRBV7-9 and TRBJ2-7, with D unresolved. There are 12 residues in the CDR3. Per the germline V gene, CDR1 is SEHNR and CDR2 is FQNEAQ (reference sequence). Between the trimmed V and J ends, which lost 2 bases and 9 bases, there was a span of 11 bases. As DNA, the CDR3 is TGTGCCAGCAGCTTAACCGAGAGTGGGCAGTACTTC. It translates to CASSLTESGQYF.

This chain connects TRBV6-2 or TRBV6-3 to TRBJ1-4; D remains unclear. Trimming shortened V by 2 bases and J by 7 bases, and 8 bases separated the two germline ends. Germline-derived CDR1 and CDR2 are MNHEY and SVGEGT. The CDR3 runs to 13 residues. The CDR3 region has the DNA TGTGCCAGCAGTTACCGGGCCGCTGAAAAACTGTTTTTT. Amino acid sequence: CASSYRAAEKLFF.